This T cell receptor (beta chain) was identified in a study of OX40 agonist ivuxolimab in advanced cancers. As for the study in general: Ivuxolimab, an agonistic anti-OX40 (CD134) antibody, was given to patients. Study-wide results and limits: Both blood CD4+ and CD8+ T cells showed clonal growth by week 6 at 0.1 to 3.0 mg/kg. It was also the case that some nonresponders had low normalized T-cell clonal expansion.

On this clone itself: The antigen is undetermined.

Libraries were prepared by immunoSEQ multiplex PCR; TCRdb keeps only in-frame clonotypes and omits some of them. The sample records tens of thousands of clones, 79% being singletons. Germline V gene lookup returns CDR1 SGHVS and CDR2 FQNEAQ. V was clipped by 5 bases and J by 0 bases, with 20 bases between them. This CDR3 has 17 amino acids. Prior autoimmune disease or systemic immunosuppression barred patients. The chain joins TRBV7-8 to TRBJ2-7; D is perhaps TRBD1 or TRBD2 (6 bases each). Sequencing was performed on CD4+ or CD8+ T cells sorted from blood, taken in a trial of the OX40 agonist ivuxolimab. This sequence originates from an adult with an advanced solid tumor such as melanoma, head and neck, liver or kidney cancer. This chain's CDR3 is CASSPWDRGRSSYEQYF. CDR3 DNA: TGTGCCAGCAGCCCTTGGGATAGGGGGAGGTCCTCCTACGAGCAGTACTTC.